A single sample gave rise to the 32 T cell receptor beta chains below, sequenced in a study of blood T cells in healthy people across ages. Primers used in a second PCR of about 6 to 11 cycles were a sample-barcoded 5' primer and a J-beta primer mix. TCRdb analysed the 5' RACE reads with MiXCR anew, one entry per CDR3 protein. The table records about 760,000 distinct CDR3 sequences, approximately 25% of them present only once. Another study also made use of these data, one on T cells of mothers and their children.

Specimen: blood. The receptors shown here come from a boy under 18 in good health.

The chain is built from TRBV2 and TRBJ2-1; the match to TRBD2 covers 7 bases. The CDR3 spans 14 residues. Germline V CDR1 and CDR2: SNHLY, FYNNEI. Losses at the gene ends were 5 bases for V and 7 bases for J; bases not matched to a gene: 8. The DNA for the CDR3 is TGTGCCAGCAGTAGACTGGCGGGGGAGAATGAGCAGTTCTTC. This codes for CASSRLAGENEQFF.

This clonotype was observed a few times. This chain uses TRBV20-1 with TRBJ2-7, with a weak D call TRBD2 (6 bases). The J call may be mistaken, given a closer DNA end match to TRBJ2-1. The CDR3 has 15 amino acids. Germline CDR1 reads DFQATT; CDR2 reads SNEGSKA (reference sequence). The CDR3 nucleotides read TGCAGTGCTAGGGTCGGCGGGGTGCCTAGCAATGAGCAGTTCTTC. Protein: CSARVGGVPSNEQFF.

As DNA, the CDR3 is TGTGCCAGCAGAACTACGGGGGGGCACTACAATGAGCAGTTCTTC. Protein: CASRTTGGHYNEQFF. The chain carries TRBV11-2 and TRBJ2-1, with 8 nucleotides matching TRBD2. The germline gives CDR1 SGHAT, CDR2 FQNNGV. The CDR3 runs 15 residues. Trimming cost V 6 bases and J 3 bases; bases outside gene matches: 7.

This clonotype was detected a few times. The genes are TRBV4-3 and TRBJ2-5; D is unclear. This CDR3 region has 15 residues. Trimming removed 0 bases from V and 0 bases from J, with 8 bases in between. Germline V gene sequence: CDR1 LGHNA, CDR2 YSLEER. The CDR3 region is CASSQEAVDQETQYF. CDR3 sequence (DNA): TGCGCCAGCAGCCAAGAAGCAGTGGACCAAGAGACCCAGTACTTC.

This clonotype has a handful of counts. The chain joins TRBV5-1 to TRBJ2-1; TRBD1 matches at 10 bases. Trimming at V came to 7 bases and at J to 10 bases, leaving 5 bases not matched to a gene. The CDR3 runs 12 residues. CDR1 is SGHRS and CDR2 is YFSETQ in the germline V gene. The CDR3 reads CASFRDRGEQFF. The DNA of the CDR3 is TGCGCCAGCTTTAGGGACAGGGGCGAGCAGTTCTTC.

CDR3 nucleotides: TGTGCCAGCAGCCCACGATCCCTGACAGGGGAGTACCAAGAGACCCAGTACTTC. Its protein is CASSPRSLTGEYQETQYF. The chain employs TRBV11-2 and TRBJ2-5, with 8 bases matching TRBD1. The germline V gene has CDR1 SGHAT and CDR2 FQNNGV. After removal of 5 bases from V and 0 bases from J, the junction contained 14 bases not matched to a gene. The CDR3 runs 18 residues. Supplemented by reference TRBV11-2 and TRBJ2-5, the full variable domain reads EAGVAQSPRYKIIEKRQSVAFWCNPISGHATLYWYQQILGQGPKLLIQFQNNGVVDDSQLPKDRFSAERLKGVDSTLKIQPAKLEDSAVYLCASSPRSLTGEYQETQYFGPGTRLLVL.

The chain is built from TRBV7-8 and TRBJ2-5, with D possibly matching TRBD2 (6 bases). CDR1 and CDR2 from the germline V gene are SGHVS and FQNEAQ. V lost 5 bases to trimming and J lost 7 bases, with 14 bases between them. The length of the CDR3 is 13 residues. CDR3 sequence: CASSLRREGTQYF. The DNA of the CDR3 is TGTGCCAGCAGCCTTCGGCGGGAAGGGACCCAGTACTTC.

The CDR3 spells CASSQVNSANSPLHF. As DNA, the CDR3 is TGTGCCAGCAGCCAAGTTAACAGTGCTAATTCACCCCTCCACTTT. V and J are TRBV14 and TRBJ1-6; D not certain. The V end was cut by 1 base, the J end by 6 bases, with 10 bases between. The germline gives CDR1 SGHDN, CDR2 FVKESK. The CDR3 spans 15 residues.

On this clonotype itself: A read error may account for a junction end that differs from germline. V is TRBV6-2 or TRBV6-3 and J is TRBJ2-7, with D perhaps given as TRBD1 or TRBD2 (5 bases each). CDR1 is MNHEY and CDR2 is SVGEGT in the germline V gene. The CDR3 spans 14 residues. The CDR3 bases are TGTGCCAGCAGCAATAGAGGGACCTCCGACGAGCAGTACTTC. Translation gives CASSNRGTSDEQYF.

This clonotype was observed a handful of times. V and J are TRBV5-1 and TRBJ2-5; 10 bases align to TRBD2. The J call may be mistaken, given a closer DNA end match to TRBJ2-1. CDR3 length: 16 amino acids. Germline loops: CDR1 SGHRS, CDR2 YFSETQ. Here the CDR3 reads CASSLDVLAGPNEQFF. CDR3 nucleotide sequence: TGCGCCAGCAGCTTGGATGTACTAGCGGGACCCAATGAGCAGTTCTTC.

The rearrangement links TRBV4-1 to TRBJ2-1, with 7 bases that match TRBD2. V trimming: 1 base; J trimming: 4 bases; junction bases outside the gene matches: 4. CDR3 length equals 15 residues. Germline V gene sequence: CDR1 MGHRA, CDR2 YSYEKL. As DNA, the CDR3 is TGCGCCAGCAGCCAAGGACGGGGGGTGTACAATGAGCAGTTCTTC. Translating gives CASSQGRGVYNEQFF.

Worth noting for this clonotype: No DNA is shown, since the ends of the CDR3 on it are uncertain; the CDR3 is the one TCRdb lists. The chain is built from TRBV21-1 and TRBJ1-4. TRBV21-1 is a documented pseudogene. 14 amino acids form the CDR3, both terminal residues included. CDR3 in amino acids: CASSNQVETKNCFF.

This rearrangement joins TRBV9 to TRBJ2-6; 9 nucleotides agree with TRBD1. The V and J ends lost 7 bases and 3 bases, in that order; junction bases with no gene match: 8. The CDR3 has 16 amino acids. Germline V gene data show CDR1 as SGDLS and CDR2 as YYNGEE. The CDR3 DNA follows: TGTGCCAGCGACCTCACAGGGGGCGGTGGGGCCAACGTCCTGACTTTC. This encodes CASDLTGGGGANVLTF.

The V gene is TRBV29-1, the J gene TRBJ2-5; D gene unclear. The CDR3 extends over 13 amino acids. Germline lookup yields CDR1 SQVTM and CDR2 ANQGSEA. The ends were cut back, 7 bases at V and 4 bases at J, with 16 bases in the middle. The CDR3: CSATSWVGETQYF. CDR3 bases: TGCAGCGCAACGTCTTGGGTGGGAGAGACCCAGTACTTC.

This clonotype was found a few times. The rearrangement joins TRBV3-1 to TRBJ2-1; tentative D call: TRBD2 (6 bases). The DNA end is more similar to TRBJ2-5, so the J call may be wrong. CDR3 length: 15 amino acids. Germline CDR1 is LGHDT and CDR2 is YNNKEL (reference sequence). The CDR3 region is CASSRRGSYTKTQYF. The CDR3 DNA reads TGTGCCAGCAGCAGGCGGGGAAGTTATACGAAGACCCAGTACTTC.

The V call is TRBV11-2, the J call TRBJ2-7; D not resolved. The length of the CDR3 is 15 residues. The V end lost 0 bases, the J end lost 3 bases, and 12 bases lay between the germline ends. The V gene's germline CDR1 is SGHAT and CDR2 FQNNGV. CDR3 DNA sequence: TGTGCCAGCAGCTTAGATTGGAAGGATAACTACGAGCAGTACTTC. Protein product: CASSLDWKDNYEQYF.

This clonotype was picked up a small number of times. The gene calls are TRBV24-1 and TRBJ2-1, with 7 bases lining up with TRBD1. V lost 4 bases and J lost 7; bases outside the gene matches: 18. This CDR3 has 18 residues. Per germline, CDR1 KGHDR and CDR2 SFDVKD. DNA for the CDR3: TGTGCCACCAGTGACCGCGCAGCGACGACAGGGAGTAGGAATGAGCAGTTCTTC. Protein product: CATSDRAATTGSRNEQFF.

This clonotype was found a few times. The J gene is TRBJ1-2, the V gene TRBV7-9, with a weak D call TRBD1 (5 bases). Between the trimmed V and J ends, which lost 3 bases and 8 bases, there was a span of 22 bases. Germline CDR1 is SEHNR and CDR2 is FQNEAQ (reference sequence). The CDR3 has 16 residues. The CDR3 DNA reads TGTGCCAGCAGCTTGGTCGAGGACACCCTTCGGAGGGGCTACACCTTC. Its protein is CASSLVEDTLRRGYTF.

This clonotype occurred a few times. This chain joins TRBV28 and TRBJ2-1; no firm D call. The J call may be incorrect, as the DNA end agrees better with TRBJ2-5. CDR3 length: 14 amino acids. Germline CDR1 reads MDHEN; CDR2 reads SYDVKM. Here the CDR3 reads CASSPTDRQETQYF. CDR3 bases: TGTGCCAGCAGTCCAACCGACCGGCAAGAGACCCAGTACTTC.

Notes on this clonotype: The CDR3 end shows no conserved phenylalanine or tryptophan, and so a read error is likely. V gene TRBV27 combines with J gene TRBJ2-5; TRBD2 might be the D (5 bases). The J call may be wrong; the DNA end is better matched by TRBJ2-7. This CDR3 is built from 17 residues. Germline V lookup: CDR1 MNHEY, CDR2 SMNVEV (reference sequence). CDR3 bases: TGTGCCAGCAGTTTATCCCCCAGCGGAATACCCTCCTACGAGCAGTACTTG. Protein product: CASSLSPSGIPSYEQYL.

This clonotype was found a few times. The chain carries TRBV28 and TRBJ2-7; possible D gene TRBD1, 5 bases. The ends were cut back, 6 bases at V and 3 bases at J, with 15 bases in the middle. The CDR3 has 14 residues. Germline V gives CDR1 MDHEN, CDR2 SYDVKM. CDR3 region: CASSESWQGYEQYF. The CDR3 region has the DNA TGTGCCAGCAGCGAATCGTGGCAGGGCTACGAGCAGTACTTC.

The CDR3 sequence is CASSLNKRGVGNEQFF. DNA of the CDR3: TGTGCCAGCAGTTTGAATAAGCGGGGCGTAGGCAATGAGCAGTTCTTC. The rearrangement links TRBV27 to TRBJ2-1, with 7 nucleotides matching TRBD2. The ends lost 3 bases at V and 6 bases at J; junction bases unmatched: 11. The CDR3 consists of 16 residues. Germline assignment: CDR1 MNHEY and CDR2 SMNVEV (reference sequence).

The chain carries TRBV9 and TRBJ1-6; D gene ambiguous. Germline V lookup: CDR1 SGDLS, CDR2 YYNGEE. The CDR3 has 14 amino acids. V was shortened by 4 bases and J by 9 bases, with 14 bases between the two germline ends. CDR3 in amino acids: CASSPRTGRSPLHF. The CDR3 nucleotides read TGTGCCAGCAGCCCTAGGACTGGACGTTCACCCCTCCACTTT.

This clonotype was seen only a few times. The CDR3: CASSQVNGDEQYF. In nucleotides, the CDR3 is TGCGCCAGCAGCCAAGTTAATGGGGACGAGCAGTACTTC. The chain carries TRBV4-3 and TRBJ2-7; D gene uncertain. The CDR3 is 13 amino acids. The V gene's germline CDR1 is LGHNA and CDR2 YSLEER. Trimming pared 1 base from V and 5 bases from J, leaving 9 bases between.

The CDR3 is CASSATSNLIYEQYF. CDR3 nucleotides: TGCGCCAGCAGTGCTACTAGTAACCTCATCTACGAGCAGTACTTC. The J gene is TRBJ2-7, the V gene TRBV10-1; TRBD2 might be the D (5 bases). The germline gives CDR1 WNHNN, CDR2 SYGVQD (reference sequence). The CDR3 contains 15 residues. Between the trimmed V and J ends, which lost 4 bases and 3 bases, there was a span of 16 bases.

This clonotype came up many times. The chain links TRBV11-2 to TRBJ2-5, with 7 bases fitting TRBD2. This CDR3 contains 12 residues. Per germline, CDR1 SGHAT and CDR2 FQNNGV. J gave up 3 bases and V 5 bases, and 0 bases lay outside the gene matches. In DNA form, the CDR3 reads TGTGCCAGCAGCGGGGGGGAAGAGACCCAGTACTTC. This encodes CASSGGEETQYF.

This chain joins TRBV12-3 or TRBV12-4 and TRBJ1-2; D ambiguous. V lost 7 bases and J lost 7, with 13 bases in between. The CDR3 spans 12 residues. The CDR3 DNA sequence: TGTGCCAGCACCCGTGGTGGCTCTGGCTACACCTTC. It yields the protein CASTRGGSGYTF.

This clonotype was counted a few times. CDR3 DNA sequence: TGTGCCAGCAGTCGGTCCGGGACTTCCGACAATGAGCAGTTCTTC. This encodes CASSRSGTSDNEQFF. This chain connects TRBV28 to TRBJ2-5; TRBD2 might be the D (6 bases). The J call is in doubt because the DNA end fits TRBJ2-1 better. This CDR3 is built from 15 residues. Per the germline V gene, CDR1 is MDHEN and CDR2 is SYDVKM.

This sequence joins TRBV20-1 and TRBJ2-1; 8 positions match TRBD1. CDR3 length: 13 amino acids. Germline V gives CDR1 DFQATT, CDR2 SNEGSKA (reference sequence). This CDR3 is CRVTGAGYNEQFF. CDR3 DNA sequence: TGCAGAGTGACAGGGGCCGGGTACAATGAGCAGTTCTTC.

This chain joins TRBV12-3 or TRBV12-4 and TRBJ2-7; D possibly matches TRBD1 or TRBD2 (6 bases each). The CDR3 extends over 13 amino acids. V was clipped by 6 bases and J by 4 bases, with 13 bases between them. The CDR3 DNA reads TGTGCCAGCAGCGCAGGGGAGGCGTACGAGCAGTACTTC. It translates to CASSAGEAYEQYF.

V gene TRBV7-2 combines with J gene TRBJ2-5, with 7 bases lining up with TRBD2. The closer fit of TRBJ2-1 to the DNA end suggests the J call may be wrong. The CDR3 is made up of 18 amino acids. Looked up from germline, CDR1 is SGHTA and CDR2 is FQGNSA. CDR3 coding DNA: TGTGCCAGCAGCCCAAAATACCCCGGGAGGCCGGACGACGCTGAGCAGTTCTTC. Protein product: CASSPKYPGRPDDAEQFF.

The chain has TRBV24-1 and TRBJ1-5, with 7 bases matching TRBD1. Germline loops: CDR1 KGHDR, CDR2 SFDVKD. V lost 4 bases and J lost 14; bases outside the gene matches: 7. This CDR3 spans 12 amino acids. In DNA, the CDR3 is TGTGCCACCAGTGACCAGACAGGGAGCGAGCATTTT. Amino acid sequence: CATSDQTGSEHF.